This TCR beta chain emerged from a study of shared clonotypes between healthy human individuals. The overall study: Two women and a few men aged 18 to 49 served as donors. Overall study results and limits: Some naive CD4 clonotypes, about 5.5%, turned up in common across several donors. Read depth was anticipated to influence clonotype sharing among donors. Owing to a small donor count, the genetic and exposure-history diversity represented was limited.

Using immunoSEQ multiplex PCR, the repertoire was profiled, and TCRdb retains in-frame clones only, with some absent. The table records over a million clones, around 74% of them present only once. Trimming left V 7 bases short and J 6 bases short, with 15 bases between. The CDR3 sequence is 13 residues long. CDR1 and CDR2 from the germline V gene are SNHLY and FYNNEI. This clone came up once. The antigen remains unidentified. The sample consisted of memory CD4+ T cells sorted from blood. Subset here: CD45RA-negative fraction. This chain joins TRBV2 and TRBJ1-1, with a possible D match to TRBD1 (5 bases). This receptor was taken from a young man in good health. The CDR3 nucleotides are TGTGCCAGCACTGGGCAGGGAGGTCCTGAAGCTTTCTTT. Protein product: CASTGQGGPEAFF.